The present entry profiles one TCR beta chain with its context. The data belong to a study of blood T cell repertoires in COVID-19. About the research overall: The United States, Italy and Spain supplied acute and convalescent COVID-19 samples. In each case, the material was cDNA or gDNA derived from T cells, B-cell-depleted T cells, or PBMCs.

Per the original data handling: Amplification of reference gene primers was used by the study to estimate nucleated cell counts. Measured with immunoSEQ multiplex PCR; TCRdb has only the in-frame clones, and not every one. V and J calls and clone size are those listed in that table; D and trimming were worked out from the DNA. The table lists about 110,000 clones, around 82% of them singletons. There are 16 residues in the CDR3. Germline CDR1 reads SNHLY; CDR2 reads FYNNEI. Trimming took off 3 bases at V and 5 bases at J, with 17 bases between the two ends. J is TRBJ1-5 and V is TRBV2, with D perhaps TRBD1 (6 bases). Sequencing input: peripheral blood. The receptor was isolated from a woman in her forties or fifties with acute or convalescent COVID-19. This CDR3 is CASSDTLRAGDQPQHF. CDR3 in DNA: TGTGCCAGCAGTGATACCTTAAGGGCAGGGGATCAGCCCCAGCATTTT.